The clone carrying this T cell receptor (beta chain) was seen ten or more times. Its matching antigen is unknown. The bulk TCR libraries were made with methods described before and with listed TCR primers. TCRdb called the PCR reads again in MiXCR, with one record for every CDR3 protein. This table holds 63,000 or so distinct CDR3 sequences, over 15% found once. Naive CD8 T cell sorting was performed on the CD8+CD4-CCR7+CD45RA+ phenotype. The sample belongs to a study of molecular identifiers for immune sequencing clone quantification. Study-wide points: Spiked Jurkat TCR RNA equal to one cell could reportedly be picked out among 900,000 to 1,000,000 naive cells. Highly expanded clone sizes could be underestimated through barcode sharing by identical TCR molecules.

The germline V gene has CDR1 DFQATT and CDR2 SNEGSKA (reference sequence). The CDR3 loop spans 14 amino acids. J was trimmed by 4 bases and V by 0 bases; bases with no gene match: 6. Sequencing was carried out using naive CD8+ T cells from blood, with Jurkat cell RNA spiked in. The subset: FACS-sorted CD8+CD4-CCR7+CD45RA+ naive T cells. The chain links TRBV20-1 to TRBJ2-7, with 7 bases fitting TRBD1. The TCR comes from a human donor in good health. Some libraries in this study had Jurkat cell RNA spiked in. The CDR3, as DNA: TGCAGTGCTAGAGATCAGGCAGGGGGATACGAGCAGTACTTC. This translates into CSARDQAGGYEQYF.